This record covers a single T cell receptor (beta chain). Antigen unknown. These data belong to a study of cytomegalovirus exposure and HLA in healthy donors. As for the study in general: Previous work identified roughly 120 million unique TCR beta sequences from around 200 million T cells.

The PCR had 60 Vbeta and 13 Jbeta primers. Profiling relied on immunoSEQ multiplex PCR, and the TCRdb table lists in-frame clones only, not all of them. Altogether 220,000 or so clones are present, 65% to 85% being singletons, with the ten largest covering roughly 1.6%. Study conclusions and caveats: Across all donors, roughly uniform sequencing depth was an assumption of the presence/absence analyses. As immune exposure information, only CMV serostatus was available.

V was shortened by 3 bases and J by 0 bases, with 12 bases between the two germline ends. Germline assignment: CDR1 MDHEN and CDR2 SYDVKM. CDR3 length equals 17 residues. Sequenced input: PBMCs. The chain couples TRBV28 to TRBJ2-6, with D perhaps TRBD2 (6 bases). The origin of this receptor is a man aged 50-59 years in good health and CMV-seronegative. The CDR3 DNA reads as TGTGCCAGCAGTTTGCGGGCGGGGAGCTCTGGGGCCAACGTCCTGACTTTC. Protein: CASSLRAGSSGANVLTF. Filled out from reference TRBV28 and TRBJ2-6, the complete variable domain reads DVKVTQSSRYLVKRTGEKVFLECVQDMDHENMFWYRQDPGLGLRLIYFSYDVKMKEKGDIPEGYSVSREKKERFSLILESASTNQTSMYLCASSLRAGSSGANVLTFGAGSRLTVL.